This T cell receptor beta chain was profiled in a study of blood T cell repertoires in COVID-19. Background on the study: Samples representing acute and convalescent COVID-19 were sourced from the United States, Italy and Spain. PBMCs, B-cell-depleted T cells, or T cells were the source of the cDNA or gDNA that made up the material.

J gave up 0 bases and V 5 bases, and 3 bases lay outside the gene matches. The CDR3 runs 15 residues. Germline V gene data show CDR1 as MNHNY and CDR2 as SVGAGI (reference sequence). Participants were placed into cohorts based on the clinical history they reported. Clones were read by immunoSEQ multiplex PCR, and TCRdb kept only the in-frame ones, dropping some. The repertoire consists of 140,000 to 150,000 clones, with approximately 88% occurring once and the leading ten covering around 1.3%. This TCR derives from a woman in her 30s with acute COVID-19. The specimen sequenced was PBMCs or T cells enriched from blood (not recorded which). V is TRBV6-6 and J is TRBJ1-3; the match to TRBD1 covers 8 bases. The CDR3 loop is CASSQGQGSGNTIYF. For the CDR3, the DNA is TGTGCCAGCAGTCAAGGACAGGGCTCTGGAAACACCATATATTTT.